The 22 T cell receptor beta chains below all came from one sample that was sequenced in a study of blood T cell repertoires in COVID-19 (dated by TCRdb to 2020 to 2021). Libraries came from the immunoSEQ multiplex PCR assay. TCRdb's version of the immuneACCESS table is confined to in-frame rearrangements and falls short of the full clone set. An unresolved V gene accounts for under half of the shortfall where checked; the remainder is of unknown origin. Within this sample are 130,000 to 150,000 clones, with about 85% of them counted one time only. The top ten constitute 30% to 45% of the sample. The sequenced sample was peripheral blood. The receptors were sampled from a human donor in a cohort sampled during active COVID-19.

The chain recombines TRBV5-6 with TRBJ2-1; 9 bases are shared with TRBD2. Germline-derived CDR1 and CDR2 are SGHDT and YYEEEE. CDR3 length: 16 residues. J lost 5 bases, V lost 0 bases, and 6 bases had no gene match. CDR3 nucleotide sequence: TGTGCCAGCAGCTTGGCCCCAGCGGGGGGAAACAATGAGCAGTTCTTC. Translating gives CASSLAPAGGNNEQFF.

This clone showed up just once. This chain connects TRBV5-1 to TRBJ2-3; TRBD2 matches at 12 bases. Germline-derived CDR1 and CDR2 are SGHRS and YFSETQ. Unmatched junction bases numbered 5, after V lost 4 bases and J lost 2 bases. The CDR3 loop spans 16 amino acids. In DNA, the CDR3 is TGCGCCAGCAGCCCGACTAGCGGGGGATCCACAGATACGCAGTATTTT. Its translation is CASSPTSGGSTDTQYF. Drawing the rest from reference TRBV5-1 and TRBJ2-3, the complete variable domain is KAGVTQTPRYLIKTRGQQVTLSCSPISGHRSVSWYQQTPGQGLQFLFEYFSETQRNKGNFPGRFSGRQFSNSRSEMNVSTLELGDSALYLCASSPTSGGSTDTQYFGPGTRLTVL.

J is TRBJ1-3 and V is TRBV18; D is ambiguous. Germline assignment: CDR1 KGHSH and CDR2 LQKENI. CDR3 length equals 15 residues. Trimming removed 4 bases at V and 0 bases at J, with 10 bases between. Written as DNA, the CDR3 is TGTGCCAGCTCACGAGGTTCGGACTCTGGAAACACCATATATTTT. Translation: CASSRGSDSGNTIYF.

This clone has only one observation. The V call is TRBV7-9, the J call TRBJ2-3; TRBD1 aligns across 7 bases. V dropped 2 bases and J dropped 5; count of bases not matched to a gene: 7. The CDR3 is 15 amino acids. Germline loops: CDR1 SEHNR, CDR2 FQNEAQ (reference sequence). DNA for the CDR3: TGTGCCAGCAGCTTATCGACAGGGAGACAAGATACGCAGTATTTT. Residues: CASSLSTGRQDTQYF.

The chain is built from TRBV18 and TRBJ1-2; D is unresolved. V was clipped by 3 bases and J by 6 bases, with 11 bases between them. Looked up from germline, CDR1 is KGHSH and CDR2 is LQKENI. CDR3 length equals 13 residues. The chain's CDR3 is CASSPTESHGYTF. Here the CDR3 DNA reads TGTGCCAGCTCACCTACAGAGTCTCATGGCTACACCTTC.

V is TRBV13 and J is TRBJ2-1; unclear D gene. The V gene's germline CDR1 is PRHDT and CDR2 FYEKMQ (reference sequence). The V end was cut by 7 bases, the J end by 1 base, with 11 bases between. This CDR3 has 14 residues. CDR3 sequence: CASKPLGSYNEQFF. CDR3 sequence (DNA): TGTGCCAGCAAACCTCTAGGATCCTACAATGAGCAGTTCTTC.

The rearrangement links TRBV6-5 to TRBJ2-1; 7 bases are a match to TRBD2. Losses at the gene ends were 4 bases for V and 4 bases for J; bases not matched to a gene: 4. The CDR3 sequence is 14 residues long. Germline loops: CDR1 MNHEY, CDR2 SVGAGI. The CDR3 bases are TGTGCCAGCAGTTCCCGCGGGGGATACAATGAGCAGTTCTTC. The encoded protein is CASSSRGGYNEQFF.

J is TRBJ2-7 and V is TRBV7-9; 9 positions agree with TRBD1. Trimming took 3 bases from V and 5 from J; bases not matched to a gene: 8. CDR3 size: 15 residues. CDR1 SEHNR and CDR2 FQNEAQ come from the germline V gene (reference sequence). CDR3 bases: TGTGCCAGCAGCTTTTCGGGACAGGGTTTCCACGAGCAGTACTTC. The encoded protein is CASSFSGQGFHEQYF.

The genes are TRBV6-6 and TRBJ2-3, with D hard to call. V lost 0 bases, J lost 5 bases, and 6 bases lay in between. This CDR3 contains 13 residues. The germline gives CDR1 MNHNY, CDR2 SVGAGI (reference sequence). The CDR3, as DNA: TGTGCCAGCAGTTACTCCCGGGTAGATACGCAGTATTTT. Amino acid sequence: CASSYSRVDTQYF.

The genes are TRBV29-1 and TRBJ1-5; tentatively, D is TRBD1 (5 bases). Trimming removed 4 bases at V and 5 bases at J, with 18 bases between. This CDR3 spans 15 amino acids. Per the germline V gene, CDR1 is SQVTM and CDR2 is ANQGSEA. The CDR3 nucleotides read TGCAGCGTTGTTTTCGCCGCCACGGGGGATCAGCCCCAGCATTTT. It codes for CSVVFAATGDQPQHF.

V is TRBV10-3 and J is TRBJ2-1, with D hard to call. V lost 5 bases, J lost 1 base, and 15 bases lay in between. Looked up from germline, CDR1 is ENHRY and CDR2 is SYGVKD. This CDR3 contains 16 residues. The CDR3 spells CAISPSTGRSYNEQFF. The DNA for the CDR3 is TGTGCCATCAGTCCTTCGACGGGTAGGTCCTACAATGAGCAGTTCTTC.

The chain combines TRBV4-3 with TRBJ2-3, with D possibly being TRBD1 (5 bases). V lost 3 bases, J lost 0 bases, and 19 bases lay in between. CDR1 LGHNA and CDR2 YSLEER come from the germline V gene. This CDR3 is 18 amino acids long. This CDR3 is CASSQTRPGISSTDTQYF. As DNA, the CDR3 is TGCGCCAGCAGCCAGACCAGACCAGGGATATCGAGCACAGATACGCAGTATTTT.

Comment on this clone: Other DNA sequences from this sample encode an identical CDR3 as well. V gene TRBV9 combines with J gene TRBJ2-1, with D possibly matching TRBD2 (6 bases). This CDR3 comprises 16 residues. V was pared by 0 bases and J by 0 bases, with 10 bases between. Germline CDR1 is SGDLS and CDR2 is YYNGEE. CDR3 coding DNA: TGTGCCAGCAGCGTAGACCGGCGGGGCTCCTACAATGAGCAGTTCTTC. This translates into CASSVDRRGSYNEQFF.

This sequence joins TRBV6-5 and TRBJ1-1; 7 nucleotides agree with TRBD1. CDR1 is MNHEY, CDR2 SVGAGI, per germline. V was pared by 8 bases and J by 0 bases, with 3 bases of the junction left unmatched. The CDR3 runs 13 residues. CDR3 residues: CASGDRLNTEAFF. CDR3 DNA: TGTGCCAGCGGGGACAGACTGAACACTGAAGCTTTCTTT.

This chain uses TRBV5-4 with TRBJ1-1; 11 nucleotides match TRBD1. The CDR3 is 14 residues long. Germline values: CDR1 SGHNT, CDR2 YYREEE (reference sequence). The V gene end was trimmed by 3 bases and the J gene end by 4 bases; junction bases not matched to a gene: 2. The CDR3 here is CASSSGQGVTEAFF. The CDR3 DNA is TGTGCCAGCAGCTCGGGACAGGGGGTCACTGAAGCTTTCTTT.

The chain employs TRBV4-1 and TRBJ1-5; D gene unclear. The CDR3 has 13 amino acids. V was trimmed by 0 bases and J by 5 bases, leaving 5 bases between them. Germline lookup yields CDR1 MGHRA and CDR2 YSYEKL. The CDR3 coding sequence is TGCGCCAGCAGCCAAGAGAGGGATCAGCCCCAGCATTTT. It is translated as CASSQERDQPQHF.

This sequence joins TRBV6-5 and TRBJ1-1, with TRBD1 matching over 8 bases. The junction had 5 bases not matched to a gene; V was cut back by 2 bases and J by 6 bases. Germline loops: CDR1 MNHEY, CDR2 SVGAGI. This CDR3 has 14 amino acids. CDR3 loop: CASSYAGGTAEAFF. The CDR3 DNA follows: TGTGCCAGCAGTTACGCAGGGGGCACGGCTGAAGCTTTCTTT.

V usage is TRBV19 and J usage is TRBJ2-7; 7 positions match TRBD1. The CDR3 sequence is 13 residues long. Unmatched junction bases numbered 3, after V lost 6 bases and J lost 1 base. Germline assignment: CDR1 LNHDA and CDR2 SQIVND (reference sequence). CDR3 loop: CASRPGQSYEQYF. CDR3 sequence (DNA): TGTGCCAGTAGGCCGGGACAGTCCTACGAGCAGTACTTC. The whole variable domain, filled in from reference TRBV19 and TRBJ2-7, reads DGGITQSPKYLFRKEGQNVTLSCEQNLNHDAMYWYRQDPGQGLRLIYYSQIVNDFQKGDIAEGYSVSREKKESFPLTVTSAQKNPTAFYLCASRPGQSYEQYFGPGTRLTVT.

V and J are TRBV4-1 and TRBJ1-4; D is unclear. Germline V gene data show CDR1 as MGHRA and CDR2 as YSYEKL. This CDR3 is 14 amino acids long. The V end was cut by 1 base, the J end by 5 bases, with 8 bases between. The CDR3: CASSQAQANEKLFF. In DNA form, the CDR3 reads TGCGCCAGCAGCCAAGCCCAAGCGAATGAAAAACTGTTTTTT.

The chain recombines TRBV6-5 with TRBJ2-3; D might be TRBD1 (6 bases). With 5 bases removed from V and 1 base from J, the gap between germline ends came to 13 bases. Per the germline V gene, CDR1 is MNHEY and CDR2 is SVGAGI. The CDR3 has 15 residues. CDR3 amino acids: CASSNTGRGTDTQYF. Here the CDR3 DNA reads TGTGCCAGCAGTAACACAGGGAGAGGCACAGATACGCAGTATTTT.

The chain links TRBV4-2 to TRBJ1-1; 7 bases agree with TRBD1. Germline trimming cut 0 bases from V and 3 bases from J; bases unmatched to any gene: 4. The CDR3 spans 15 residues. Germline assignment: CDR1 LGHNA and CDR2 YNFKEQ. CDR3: CASSQDPGQYTEAFF. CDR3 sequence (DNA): TGTGCCAGCAGCCAAGATCCGGGACAGTACACTGAAGCTTTCTTT.

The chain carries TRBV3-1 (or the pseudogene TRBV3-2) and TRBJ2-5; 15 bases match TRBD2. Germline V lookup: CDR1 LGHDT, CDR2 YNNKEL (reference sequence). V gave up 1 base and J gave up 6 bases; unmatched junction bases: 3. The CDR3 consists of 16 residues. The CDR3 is CASSQGGLAGGQTQYF. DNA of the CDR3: TGTGCCAGCAGCCAAGGGGGACTAGCGGGGGGACAGACCCAGTACTTC.